Listed below are T cell receptor beta chains from one sample, sequenced in a study of cytomegalovirus exposure and HLA in healthy donors. Assay used: immunoSEQ multiplex PCR; TCRdb lists only in-frame clones, some missing. Of more than 140,000 clones in the sample, 60% to 80% are singletons; the top ten hold 1.5% to 2%. Sequenced: PBMCs. All receptors derive from a female donor in good health and CMV-seronegative. Each CDR3 is given with its conserved first and last residue. D genes are given only for firm matches. Some rows mark clone size as missing; the rest say once, few, many or name a class of expanded clone.

d_call: NA; v_call: TRBV5-1; clone_size: NA; j_call: TRBJ2-5; cdr3_aa: CASSQKPLERQETQYF; cdr3_nt: TGCGCCAGCAGCCAGAAACCCCTTGAGCGTCAAGAGACCCAGTACTTC
d_call: NA; v_call: TRBV6-5; clone_size: few; j_call: TRBJ2-1; cdr3_aa: CASSFPPEQFF; cdr3_nt: TGTGCCAGCAGTTTCCCTCCGGAGCAGTTCTTC
d_call: NA; v_call: TRBV19; clone_size: NA; j_call: TRBJ2-3; cdr3_aa: CASRLLGTHTDTQYF; cdr3_nt: TGTGCCAGTAGGCTGCTCGGGACACACACAGATACGCAGTATTTT
d_call: NA; v_call: TRBV7-3; clone_size: NA; j_call: TRBJ2-5; cdr3_aa: CASSPDGETQYF; cdr3_nt: TGTGCCAGCAGCCCCGACGGGGAGACCCAGTACTTC
d_call: TRBD2; v_call: TRBV14; clone_size: few; j_call: TRBJ2-6; cdr3_aa: CASSQDGGGSSGANVLTF; cdr3_nt: TGTGCCAGCAGCCAAGATGGGGGGGGTTCCTCTGGGGCCAACGTCCTGACTTTC
d_call: TRBD2; v_call: TRBV27; clone_size: NA; j_call: TRBJ2-7; cdr3_aa: CASSLTSGTRYEQYF; cdr3_nt: TGTGCCAGCAGTTTAACATCCGGGACTAGATACGAGCAGTACTTC
d_call: TRBD1; v_call: TRBV25-1; clone_size: few; j_call: TRBJ1-1; cdr3_aa: CASSEPGQGNTEAFF; cdr3_nt: TGTGCCAGCAGTGAGCCGGGACAGGGGAACACTGAAGCTTTCTTT
d_call: NA; v_call: TRBV5-1; clone_size: NA; j_call: TRBJ2-5; cdr3_aa: CASSPGPKKETQYF; cdr3_nt: TGCGCCAGCAGCCCCGGTCCGAAAAAAGAGACCCAGTACTTC
d_call: TRBD1; v_call: TRBV5-1; clone_size: NA; j_call: TRBJ1-1; cdr3_aa: CASSPGTVNTEAFF; cdr3_nt: TGCGCCAGCAGCCCCGGGACAGTGAACACTGAAGCTTTCTTT
d_call: NA; v_call: TRBV11-3; clone_size: NA; j_call: TRBJ1-1; cdr3_aa: CASSLGGGDTEAFF; cdr3_nt: TGTGCCAGCAGCTTAGGAGGCGGGGACACTGAAGCTTTCTTT
d_call: NA; v_call: TRBV19; clone_size: few; j_call: TRBJ2-2; cdr3_aa: CASLTGEGTGELFF; cdr3_nt: TGTGCCAGCCTGACAGGGGAGGGTACCGGGGAGCTGTTTTTT
d_call: TRBD1; v_call: TRBV5-6; clone_size: few; j_call: TRBJ2-7; cdr3_aa: CASSLPGQGPYEQYF; cdr3_nt: TGTGCCAGCAGCTTACCGGGACAGGGTCCGTACGAGCAGTACTTC
d_call: TRBD2; v_call: TRBV28; clone_size: once; j_call: TRBJ2-5; cdr3_aa: CASSLEGLAGGTPIREQYF; cdr3_nt: TGTGCCAGCAGTTTAGAGGGACTAGCGGGAGGGACTCCCATTAGGGAGCAGTACTTC
d_call: NA; v_call: TRBV5-1; clone_size: NA; j_call: TRBJ2-7; cdr3_aa: CASSLQVPLSSYEQYF; cdr3_nt: TGCGCCAGCAGCCTTCAGGTTCCCCTGAGCTCCTACGAGCAGTACTTC
d_call: NA; v_call: TRBV2; clone_size: NA; j_call: TRBJ1-6; cdr3_aa: CASIHSVDSPLHF; cdr3_nt: TGTGCCAGCATTCACTCCGTGGATTCACCCCTCCACTTT
d_call: TRBD2; v_call: TRBV4-2; clone_size: NA; j_call: TRBJ2-3; cdr3_aa: CATSRGVTDTQYF; cdr3_nt: TGTGCCACCTCCCGGGGGGTAACAGATACGCAGTATTTT
d_call: NA; v_call: TRBV30; clone_size: NA; j_call: TRBJ1-3; cdr3_aa: CAWSAGFSGNTIYF; cdr3_nt: TGTGCCTGGAGTGCGGGGTTTTCTGGAAACACCATATATTTT
d_call: NA; v_call: TRBV5-6; clone_size: NA; j_call: TRBJ2-7; cdr3_aa: CASSLYSSYEQYF; cdr3_nt: TGTGCCAGCAGCTTGTATAGCTCCTACGAGCAGTACTTC
d_call: NA; v_call: TRBV19; clone_size: NA; j_call: TRBJ2-2; cdr3_aa: CASSRGISGSNTGELFF; cdr3_nt: TGTGCCAGTAGTAGAGGAATCAGCGGGTCGAACACCGGGGAGCTGTTTTTT
d_call: NA; v_call: TRBV7-9; clone_size: NA; j_call: TRBJ2-1; cdr3_aa: CSSSPENEQFF; cdr3_nt: TGTTCCAGCAGCCCGGAGAATGAGCAGTTCTTC
d_call: NA; v_call: TRBV10-2; clone_size: NA; j_call: TRBJ2-3; cdr3_aa: CASSERESRTDTQYF; cdr3_nt: TGCGCCAGCAGTGAGCGGGAGTCCCGTACAGATACGCAGTATTTT
d_call: TRBD1; v_call: TRBV5-1; clone_size: NA; j_call: TRBJ2-3; cdr3_aa: CASSLKAGTGGPDTQYF; cdr3_nt: TGCGCCAGCAGCTTGAAGGCCGGGACAGGCGGCCCAGATACGCAGTATTTT
d_call: TRBD1; v_call: TRBV27; clone_size: NA; j_call: TRBJ1-2; cdr3_aa: CASSFQGDYGYTF; cdr3_nt: TGTGCCAGCAGTTTTCAGGGGGACTATGGCTACACCTTC
d_call: NA; v_call: TRBV15; clone_size: NA; j_call: TRBJ2-7; cdr3_aa: CATSSNAAYEQYF; cdr3_nt: TGTGCCACCAGCAGCAACGCGGCCTACGAGCAGTACTTC
d_call: NA; v_call: TRBV29-1; clone_size: NA; j_call: TRBJ2-6; cdr3_aa: CSVGETGSGANVLTF; cdr3_nt: TGCAGCGTCGGGGAGACCGGATCTGGGGCCAACGTCCTGACTTTC
d_call: TRBD1; v_call: TRBV7-6; clone_size: NA; j_call: TRBJ1-4; cdr3_aa: CASSSPGRQGGFEKLFF; cdr3_nt: TGTGCCAGCAGCTCGCCAGGAAGACAGGGGGGCTTTGAAAAACTGTTTTTT
d_call: NA; v_call: TRBV6-1; clone_size: NA; j_call: TRBJ2-3; cdr3_aa: CASVRTVGGTDTQYF; cdr3_nt: TGTGCCAGCGTGCGGACGGTCGGGGGCACAGATACGCAGTATTTT
d_call: NA; v_call: TRBV7-9; clone_size: NA; j_call: TRBJ1-1; cdr3_aa: CASSLVAGPGTEAFF; cdr3_nt: TGTGCCAGCAGCTTAGTAGCAGGGCCTGGAACTGAAGCTTTCTTT
d_call: NA; v_call: TRBV28; clone_size: NA; j_call: TRBJ2-4; cdr3_aa: CASSGPGIAKNIQYF; cdr3_nt: TGTGCCAGCAGCGGTCCCGGGATAGCCAAAAACATTCAGTACTTC